The text below deals with one T cell receptor beta chain. Its cognate antigen has yet to be identified. There are no base qualities to consult, and no much larger clone falls within one base. Using the deep immunoSEQ assay, TCR CDR3 regions were amplified from genomic DNA by multiplex PCR. Extracted genomic DNA from each cell subset was spread evenly across all wells of several immunoSEQ 96-well plates, with each plate serving as a replicate. For sorted subsets, around 0.2 ug of genomic DNA, equivalent to tens of thousands of T cell genomes, went into each replicate PCR. Purified libraries were measured with a Qubit 3.0 fluorometer, size-checked on a Bioanalyzer 2100, and measured again with the KAPA Library Quantification kit. A separate single-read 150-cycle Illumina NextSeq 550 flow cell was used to sequence each immunoSEQ 96-well plate. For the original study's pipeline: The immunoSEQ output contained only junctional sequences without quality scores, so filtering could not match that applied to full-length reads. Sequences were annotated with PyIR, a Python wrapper for IgBLAST v1.9, using IMGT germline references to assign V/J genes and CDR3. Any read was removed if the V/J assignment was weak (E-value above 1e-6), the CDR3 was missing, or the read contained stop codons, out-of-frame junctions, or ambiguous translated residues. V3J clonotypes were defined by identical inferred V gene, J gene, and CDR3 amino acid sequence. Percentage overlap between repertoires was computed as shared unique clonotypes divided by the size of the smaller repertoire. RTK rarefaction, the Chao1 estimator, and Recon v2.1 estimates of unobserved clonotypes were used to assess repertoire richness. For all TCRbeta clonotypes obtained by the gDNA method from a few donors, generation probabilities were computed with OLGA. TCRdb carries this immuneACCESS record with in-frame sequences only. Its versions omit some clonotypes, under half of them owing to an unresolved V gene in the studies checked, with the rest unexplained. The V and J calls and clone size come from that table; D and trimming were worked out from the DNA. The sample table holds millions of clones, of which 95% were seen once. The top ten hold under 0.15% of the sample.

The donors were healthy, HIV-negative adults with no recently reported acute infections or vaccinations. Only Caucasian adults living in Nashville, Tennessee, USA were represented among the donors. CD4+ T cells were enriched by magnetic negative selection, after which naive cells were positively selected on CD45RA and the negative fraction was taken as the memory subset. Blood was obtained by leukapheresis, after which PBMCs were separated by Ficoll-Histopaque density gradient centrifugation and cryopreserved in liquid nitrogen vapor phase. Analytical flow cytometry was used to check the purity and quantity of every magnetically sorted T cell population. Each sorted fraction had its genomic DNA isolated and then quantified by UV absorbance on a Nanodrop 2000c. These data come from a study of shared clonotypes between healthy human individuals (dated by TCRdb to 2020 to 2021). With regard to the full study: The cohort comprised a couple of women and three men aged 18 to 49 years. To increase sequencing depth and limit assay-specific biases, different laboratories used diverse techniques to prepare libraries and sequence TCR repertoires. To estimate repertoire size and how much clonotypes are shared between individuals, the study performed deep sequencing of blood TCR repertoires from a handful of healthy adults. Leukapheresis yielded between about 0.94 and 8.9 billion PBMCs per donor. For each donor, CD4 naive and CD4 memory were each given three plates, CD8 naive was given two plates, and CD8 memory was given one plate. Beyond this particular receptor, the publication reports: Only blood was sampled, and tissue TCR repertoires likely differ from those in blood. Pairwise subsampling indicated that sequencing depth was expected to affect the degree of clonotype sharing among donors. The small number of donors limited the genetic and exposure-history diversity represented. Even with the large sequencing depth, rarefaction of the sorted-subset datasets indicated that sequencing was incomplete. Sharing across a few donors was observed for roughly 5% of naive CD4, 3.5% of naive CD8, over 2% of memory CD4, and less than 0.45% of memory CD8 clonotypes. Estimated clonotype richness was generally larger for naive than for memory subsets. Higher generation probabilities were observed for clonotypes shared by all four sorted-subset donors than for non-shared clonotypes.

At the junction V is shortened by 5 bases and J by 0 bases; bases outside the gene matches: 4. According to the germline V gene, CDR1 reads SGHTA and CDR2 reads FQGTGA. Including the terminal cysteine and phenylalanine, the CDR3 comprises 15 residues. The sequence is cut down to CDR3 DNA, 45 bases in frame from base 1. The sequence came from a man younger than 35 in good health. The sequence links TRBV7-3 to TRBJ2-3; TRBD2 lines up with 8 middle nucleotides. Sequenced material: naive CD4+ T cells sorted from blood. This specimen's cell subset or site label, interpreted: CD45RA+ positively selected. For the CDR3, the sequence is CASSPIAGSTDTQYF. The base sequence is TGTGCCAGCAGCCCAATAGCGGGGAGCACAGATACGCAGTATTTT.